Presented here are 12 T cell receptor beta chains from one specimen sequenced in a study of T-cell reconstitution after alpha-beta-depleted transplantation in children. Preparation of the TCRbeta library was carried out with unique molecular identifiers. TCRdb passed the PCR reads through MiXCR, listing each CDR3 protein once. The data contain about 980,000 distinct CDR3 sequences, roughly 29% of them seen just once; the ten biggest clones take up over 25%. This specimen was PBMCs, mostly from graft donor cells, taken 360 days after TCRalphabeta/CD19-depleted stem cell transplant. Receptor source: a boy in the first two years of life who had a stem cell transplant for SCID, so the T cells may come from the graft donor.

The chain recombines TRBV27 with TRBJ2-7, with 7 bases fitting TRBD1. J lost 6 bases, V lost 5 bases, and 10 bases had no gene match. The CDR3 contains 14 residues. Per the germline V gene, CDR1 is MNHEY and CDR2 is SMNVEV (reference sequence). This CDR3 is CASSDHRQGAEQYF. In DNA form, the CDR3 reads TGTGCCAGCAGTGATCACCGACAGGGTGCCGAGCAGTACTTC.

V and J are TRBV5-1 and TRBJ1-1, with a possible D match to TRBD1 (6 bases). The length of the CDR3 is 15 residues. Deletions cut 4 bases from V and 8 bases from J, with 21 bases between. CDR1 SGHRS and CDR2 YFSETQ come from the germline V gene. The DNA for the CDR3 is TGCGCCAGCAGCGCGGGGGCCGGATTTACTAAAGAAGCTTTCTTT. Amino acids: CASSAGAGFTKEAFF. Variable domain in full (rest from reference TRBV5-1 and TRBJ1-1): KAGVTQTPRYLIKTRGQQVTLSCSPISGHRSVSWYQQTPGQGLQFLFEYFSETQRNKGNFPGRFSGRQFSNSRSEMNVSTLELGDSALYLCASSAGAGFTKEAFFGQGTRLTVV.

This clonotype was seen only a few times. V is TRBV6-1 and J is TRBJ2-7, with D possibly matching TRBD1 (6 bases). V was trimmed by 5 bases and J by 5 bases, leaving 13 bases between them. The germline V gene has CDR1 MNHNS and CDR2 SASEGT. The CDR3 spans 13 residues. As DNA, the CDR3 is TGTGCCAGCAGTAATCAGGGGATGGACGAGCAGTACTTC. This sequence encodes CASSNQGMDEQYF.

The chain carries TRBV12-3 or TRBV12-4 and TRBJ1-2; D is unresolved. The V and J ends lost 2 bases and 5 bases respectively, with 15 bases between them. The CDR3 loop spans 15 amino acids. The CDR3 nucleotides read TGTGCCAGCAGTTTAATTTCCCTGGCAGGTTATGGCTACACCTTC. It translates to CASSLISLAGYGYTF.

The chain couples TRBV29-1 to TRBJ2-7; 9 bases line up with TRBD1. In germline, CDR1 is SQVTM, CDR2 ANQGSEA. Trimming took 0 bases from V and 6 from J; bases not matched to a gene: 9. This CDR3 has 15 amino acids. CDR3 DNA sequence: TGCAGCGTTGAAGATCCGGGGACAGGGACCCCCGAGCAGTACTTC. Protein: CSVEDPGTGTPEQYF.

In this sample, this clonotype turned up a few times. This chain joins TRBV4-3 and TRBJ2-3; the D gene is possibly TRBD2 (6 bases). The CDR3 is made up of 17 amino acids. Trimming left V 3 bases short and J 6 bases short, with 22 bases between. Per germline, CDR1 LGHNA and CDR2 YSLEER. CDR3 in amino acids: CASSQRVHGMEGDTQYF. DNA for the CDR3: TGCGCCAGCAGCCAGAGAGTCCACGGGATGGAGGGCGATACGCAGTATTTT.

This clonotype was detected only a few times. The chain combines TRBV20-1 with TRBJ1-5; no firm D call. The CDR3 loop spans 13 amino acids. The V gene lost 0 bases and the J gene lost 4 bases, with 7 bases spanning the gap. Per the germline V gene, CDR1 is DFQATT and CDR2 is SNEGSKA (reference sequence). CDR3 coding DNA: TGCAGTGCTAGAGACAGTCTAAATCAGCCCCAGCATTTT. This gives the protein CSARDSLNQPQHF.

This clonotype was found a few times. This chain uses TRBV12-3 or TRBV12-4 with TRBJ1-2; the match to TRBD1 covers 8 bases. V shed 5 bases and J 7 bases; nucleotides not matched to a gene: 12. This CDR3 has 15 amino acids. This CDR3 is CASSPTRQGIGGYTF. CDR3 nucleotides: TGTGCCAGCAGTCCAACCCGACAGGGGATCGGTGGCTACACCTTC.

The chain couples TRBV3-1 to TRBJ2-5; D remains unclear. V lost 4 bases to trimming and J lost 5 bases, with 14 bases between them. This CDR3 region has 14 residues. Germline CDR1 reads LGHDT; CDR2 reads YNNKEL (reference sequence). The chain's CDR3 is CASSPRIGMETQYF. CDR3 sequence (DNA): TGTGCCAGCAGCCCCAGGATCGGTATGGAGACCCAGTACTTC.

The rearrangement links TRBV6-2 or TRBV6-3 to TRBJ1-2; D not resolved. This CDR3 contains 14 residues. Trimming removed 8 bases at V and 5 bases at J, with 18 bases between. Germline lookup yields CDR1 MNHEY and CDR2 SVGEGT. CDR3 in DNA: TGTGCCAGCGGACGGCTGAGCAAGGGATATGGCTACACCTTC. It specifies CASGRLSKGYGYTF.

The chain is built from TRBV12-3 or TRBV12-4 and TRBJ2-7; a weak D match, TRBD2 (6 bases). The CDR3 consists of 15 residues. Trimming removed 3 bases at V and 0 bases at J, with 12 bases between. The DNA of the CDR3 is TGTGCCAGCAGTTTGCGGGGACCAAACTCCTACGAGCAGTACTTC. This encodes CASSLRGPNSYEQYF.

The rearrangement joins TRBV15 to TRBJ2-5; possible D gene TRBD2, 5 bases. Trimming left V 0 bases short and J 5 bases short, with 13 bases between. Germline assignment: CDR1 LNHNV and CDR2 YYDKDF (reference sequence). The CDR3 length is 15 residues. CDR3 region: CATSRDPGEGETQYF. CDR3 DNA: TGTGCCACCAGCAGAGATCCCGGGGAAGGGGAGACCCAGTACTTC.